These 16 T cell receptor beta chains share one sample of origin, sequenced in a study of OX40 agonist ivuxolimab in advanced cancers. The assay was immunoSEQ multiplex PCR, and TCRdb's table has in-frame clones only and misses some. The sample yields 77,000 or so clones, about 89% seen once. The input for sequencing was CD4+ or CD8+ T cells sorted from blood, taken in a trial of the OX40 agonist ivuxolimab. These receptor sequences come from an adult with an advanced solid tumor such as melanoma, head and neck, liver or kidney cancer.

This sequence joins TRBV25-1 and TRBJ1-2; TRBD1 is a possible D gene (5 bases). The V and J ends lost 6 bases and 3 bases respectively, with 20 bases between them. The germline V gene has CDR1 MGHDK and CDR2 SYGVNS. The CDR3 covers 16 residues. DNA of the CDR3: TGTGCCAGCAGCCCCGCCCCAGGGATTCTCTACTATGGCTACACCTTC. This codes for CASSPAPGILYYGYTF.

This rearrangement joins TRBV9 to TRBJ2-1; D is perhaps TRBD2 (5 bases). Per the germline V gene, CDR1 is SGDLS and CDR2 is YYNGEE. Trimming took 2 bases from V and 5 from J, leaving 17 bases between them. The CDR3 is made up of 16 amino acids. The CDR3 sequence is CASSVRGIGTHNEQFF. CDR3 nucleotide sequence: TGTGCCAGCAGCGTTCGAGGGATTGGAACGCACAATGAGCAGTTCTTC.

The chain has TRBV10-3 and TRBJ2-2, with 8 nucleotides matching TRBD2. The V gene's germline CDR1 is ENHRY and CDR2 SYGVKD. With 10 bases clipped from V and 6 bases from J, the junction kept 13 bases outside the gene matches. The CDR3 consists of 15 residues. As DNA, the CDR3 is TGTGCCACCGCTTCGGGGGGGATCACCCCCGGGGAGCTGTTTTTT. Protein product: CATASGGITPGELFF.

This clone was found once. This rearrangement joins TRBV2 to TRBJ2-3; maybe TRBD2 (6 bases). V was trimmed by 7 bases and J by 2 bases, leaving 13 bases between them. The CDR3 covers 14 residues. Germline V gene data show CDR1 as SNHLY and CDR2 as FYNNEI. The CDR3 DNA follows: TGTGCCAGCATGGGACTCTCGTACACAGATACGCAGTATTTT. It codes for CASMGLSYTDTQYF.

This clone is a singleton in its sample. In DNA form, the CDR3 reads TGTGCCAGCAGTTTAGAAGGCGCGGGGAAAAAACTGTTTTTT. This gives the protein CASSLEGAGKKLFF. This chain connects TRBV28 to TRBJ1-4, with no clear D. V lost 2 bases, J lost 9 bases, and 13 bases lay in between. This CDR3 contains 14 residues. The germline V gene encodes CDR1 MDHEN and CDR2 SYDVKM.

V is TRBV29-1 and J is TRBJ2-7, with D possibly being TRBD2 (7 bases). Per germline, CDR1 SQVTM and CDR2 ANQGSEA. The V end was cut by 7 bases, the J end by 3 bases, with 10 bases between. This CDR3 contains 11 residues. CDR3: CSAGGGYEQYF. The DNA for the CDR3 is TGCAGCGCGGGGGGCGGCTACGAGCAGTACTTC.

The rearrangement uses TRBV19 and TRBJ2-3, with 10 bases aligning to TRBD2. This CDR3 has 14 amino acids. The germline CDR1 and CDR2 sequences are LNHDA and SQIVND (reference sequence). V dropped 5 bases and J dropped 4; count of bases not matched to a gene: 3. In nucleotides, the CDR3 is TGTGCCAGTAGTCCTAGCGGGGGCTCAGATACGCAGTATTTT. Translating it yields CASSPSGGSDTQYF. The whole variable domain, remainder taken from reference TRBV19 and TRBJ2-3, is DGGITQSPKYLFRKEGQNVTLSCEQNLNHDAMYWYRQDPGQGLRLIYYSQIVNDFQKGDIAEGYSVSREKKESFPLTVTSAQKNPTAFYLCASSPSGGSDTQYFGPGTRLTVL.

The J gene is TRBJ1-3, the V gene TRBV2; D may be TRBD1 (5 bases). The germline CDR1 and CDR2 sequences are SNHLY and FYNNEI. V dropped 6 bases and J dropped 2 bases, with 8 bases sitting between them. There are 13 residues in the CDR3. CDR3 nucleotides: TGTGCCAGCAGCAGGGAGGCTGGAAACACCATATATTTT. Translation: CASSREAGNTIYF.

The chain couples TRBV29-1 to TRBJ2-7; D is uncertain. This CDR3 is 14 amino acids long. The V gene's germline CDR1 is SQVTM and CDR2 ANQGSEA. Trimming took off 8 bases at V and 0 bases at J, with 17 bases between the two ends. This CDR3 reads CSFSVTLSSYEQYF. The CDR3 DNA follows: TGCAGCTTCTCAGTAACCTTGAGCTCCTACGAGCAGTACTTC.

This chain connects TRBV6-5 to TRBJ1-1, with D tentatively TRBD1 (5 bases). CDR1 and CDR2 (germline): MNHEY, SVGAGI. The V gene lost 2 bases and the J gene lost 10 bases, with 14 bases spanning the gap. The CDR3 is 13 residues long. Here the CDR3 reads CASSYETRGRAFF. In DNA form, the CDR3 reads TGTGCCAGCAGTTACGAAACGCGGGGACGAGCTTTCTTT.

The CDR3 sequence: CASSSRGRWYGYTF. The CDR3, as DNA: TGTGCCAGCAGCTCCAGGGGGCGCTGGTATGGCTACACCTTC. This chain uses TRBV5-4 with TRBJ1-2; TRBD1 agrees at 8 bases. The CDR3 extends over 14 amino acids. Per the germline V gene, CDR1 is SGHNT and CDR2 is YYREEE (reference sequence). The J segment lost 5 bases and the V segment lost 3 bases, leaving 6 bases of the junction unmatched.

The chain joins TRBV4-3 to TRBJ1-2, with D hard to call. CDR1 is LGHNA and CDR2 is YSLEER in the germline V gene. Between the trimmed V and J ends, which lost 0 bases and 6 bases, there was a span of 11 bases. This CDR3 region has 14 residues. The CDR3 region is CASSQDRARNGYTF. The CDR3 region has the DNA TGCGCCAGCAGCCAAGATCGGGCCAGGAATGGCTACACCTTC.

The chain recombines TRBV9 with TRBJ1-3; D gene unclear. Germline lookup yields CDR1 SGDLS and CDR2 YYNGEE. With 0 bases removed from V and 4 bases from J, the gap between germline ends came to 11 bases. There are 15 residues in the CDR3. The CDR3 reads CASSVGGEEGNTIYF. CDR3 nucleotides: TGTGCCAGCAGCGTAGGGGGTGAGGAGGGAAACACCATATATTTT.

In DNA form, the CDR3 reads TGCAGCGCGGGCTTTGGTGGCTACGAGCAGTACTTC. As protein: CSAGFGGYEQYF. The rearrangement links TRBV29-1 to TRBJ2-7; no firm D call. V dropped 7 bases and J dropped 3 bases, with 13 bases sitting between them. The CDR3 runs 12 residues. Germline-derived CDR1 and CDR2 are SQVTM and ANQGSEA.

The genes are TRBV9 and TRBJ1-1; 8 bases agree with TRBD1. Germline V gene lookup returns CDR1 SGDLS and CDR2 YYNGEE. The CDR3 loop spans 15 amino acids. After removal of 4 bases from V and 0 bases from J, the junction contained 5 bases not matched to a gene. The CDR3 loop reads CASSPGQGMNTEAFF. The CDR3 nucleotides read TGTGCCAGCAGCCCCGGACAGGGTATGAACACTGAAGCTTTCTTT.

J is TRBJ1-1 and V is TRBV7-6, with D possibly matching TRBD1 (5 bases). CDR1 and CDR2 (germline): SGHVS, FNYEAQ. There are 14 residues in the CDR3. The V end lost 0 bases, the J end lost 5 bases, and 10 bases lay between the germline ends. The CDR3, as DNA: TGTGCCAGCAGCTTAGCCCAGGGAACGACTGAAGCTTTCTTT. Translation: CASSLAQGTTEAFF.